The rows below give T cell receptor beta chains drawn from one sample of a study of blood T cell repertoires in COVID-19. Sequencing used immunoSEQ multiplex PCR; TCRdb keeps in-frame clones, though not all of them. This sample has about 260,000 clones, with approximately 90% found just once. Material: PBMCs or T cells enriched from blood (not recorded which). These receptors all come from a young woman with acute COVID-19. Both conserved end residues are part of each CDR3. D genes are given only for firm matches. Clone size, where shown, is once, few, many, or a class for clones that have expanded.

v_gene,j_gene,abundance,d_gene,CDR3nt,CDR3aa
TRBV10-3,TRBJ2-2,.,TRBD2,TGTGCCATCCGGACTAGCGGGAATGCCGGGGAGCTGTTTTTT,CAIRTSGNAGELFF
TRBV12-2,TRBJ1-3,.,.,TGTGCAAGTCGCTTAGAAAGAGATGGGGCTGCCTCTGGAAACACCATATATTTT,CASRLERDGAASGNTIYF
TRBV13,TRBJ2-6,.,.,TGTGCCAGCAGCTTAGGACAGCCTGCCTCTGGGGCCAACGTCCTGACTTTC,CASSLGQPASGANVLTF
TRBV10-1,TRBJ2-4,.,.,TGCGCCAGCAGTGAGTCTTCATCTAGTTGGGACATTCAGTACTTC,CASSESSSSWDIQYF
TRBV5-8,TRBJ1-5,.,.,TGTGCCAGCAGCTTGTCGGAGGACAATCAGCCCCAGCATTTT,CASSLSEDNQPQHF
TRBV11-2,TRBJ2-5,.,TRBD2,TGTGCCAGCAGCGAAACGAGACTAGCGGGCCTTCAGGAGACCCAGTACTTC,CASSETRLAGLQETQYF
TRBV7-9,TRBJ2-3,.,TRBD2,TGTGCCAGCAGCCTGCCGACTAGCCCAAGCACAGATACGCAGTATTTT,CASSLPTSPSTDTQYF
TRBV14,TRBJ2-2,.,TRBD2,TGTGCCAGCAGCCAAGTAGCTCTAGCGGGCTACACCGGGGAGCTGTTTTTT,CASSQVALAGYTGELFF
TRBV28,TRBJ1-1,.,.,TGTGCCAGCGTGGGGGGTTCTGAAGCTTTCTTT,CASVGGSEAFF
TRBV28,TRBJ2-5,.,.,TGTGCCAGCAGACAGACCCCCAGGGGCCCCCAAGAGACCCAGTACTTC,CASRQTPRGPQETQYF
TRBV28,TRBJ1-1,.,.,TGTGCCAGCAGTCTGCAGGGGTTTGAGAACACTGAAGCTTTCTTT,CASSLQGFENTEAFF
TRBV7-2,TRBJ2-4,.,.,TGTGCCAGCAGCTTAGACAGCCAAAACATTCAGTACTTC,CASSLDSQNIQYF
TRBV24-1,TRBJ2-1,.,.,TGTGCCACCAGTGACCGGGACTTCAATGAGCAGTTCTTC,CATSDRDFNEQFF
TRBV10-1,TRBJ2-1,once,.,TGCGCCAGCAGTGATTTGACAGGCTACAATGAGCAGTTCTTC,CASSDLTGYNEQFF
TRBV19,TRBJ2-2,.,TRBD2,TGTGCCAGTACCTATGGGACTAGCGGGAGCTCTACCGGGGAGCTGTTTTTT,CASTYGTSGSSTGELFF
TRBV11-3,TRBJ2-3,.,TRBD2,TGTGCCAGCAGCCGTGGGGGGGTCGGCACAGATACGCAGTATTTT,CASSRGGVGTDTQYF
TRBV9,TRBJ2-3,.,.,TGTGCCAGCAGCGTAGCACAGTTTGGCACAGATACGCAGTATTTT,CASSVAQFGTDTQYF
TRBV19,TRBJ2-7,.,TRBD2,TGTGCCAGTACCGCCTCTAGCGGGACCACATATGAGCAGTACTTC,CASTASSGTTYEQYF
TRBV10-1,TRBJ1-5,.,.,TGCGCCAGCAGTGGACAGATCAATCAGCCCCAGCATTTT,CASSGQINQPQHF
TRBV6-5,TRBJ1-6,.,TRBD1,TGTGCCAGCAGACAGGGGCGGCTAAATTCACCCCTCCACTTT,CASRQGRLNSPLHF
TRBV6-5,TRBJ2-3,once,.,TGTGCCAGCAGTTACAGTTGGGTCAGGGGCGCAGATACGCAGTATTTT,CASSYSWVRGADTQYF
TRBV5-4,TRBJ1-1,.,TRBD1,TGTGCCAGCAGCTTGGAACAGGGGATTGAAGCTTTCTTT,CASSLEQGIEAFF
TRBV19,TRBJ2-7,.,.,TGTGCCAGTAGTAACCCCTTTGGGCAGGGTGAAGAGCAGTACTTC,CASSNPFGQGEEQYF